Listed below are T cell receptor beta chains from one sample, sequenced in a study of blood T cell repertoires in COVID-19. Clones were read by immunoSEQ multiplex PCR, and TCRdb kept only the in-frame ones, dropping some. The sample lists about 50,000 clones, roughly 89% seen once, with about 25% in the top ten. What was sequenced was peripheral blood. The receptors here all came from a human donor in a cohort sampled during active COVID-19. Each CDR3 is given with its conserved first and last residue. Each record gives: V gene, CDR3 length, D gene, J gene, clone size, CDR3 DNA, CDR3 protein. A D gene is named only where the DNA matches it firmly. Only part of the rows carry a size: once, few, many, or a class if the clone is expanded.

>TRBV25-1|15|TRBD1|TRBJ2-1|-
TGTGCCAGCAGTTCCGCAGGGACAGGGGGCTTTGAGCAGTTCTTC
CASSSAGTGGFEQFF
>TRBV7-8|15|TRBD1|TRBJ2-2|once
TGTGCCAGCAGCCGGACAGGGGGAATCACCGGGGAGCTGTTTTTT
CASSRTGGITGELFF
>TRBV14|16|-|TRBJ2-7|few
TGTGCCAGCAGCCAAGGACTAGGGTACGGGTTTGGGGAGCAGTACTTC
CASSQGLGYGFGEQYF
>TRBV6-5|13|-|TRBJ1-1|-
TGTGCCAGCAGACGAGACAGGAACACTGAAGCTTTCTTT
CASRRDRNTEAFF
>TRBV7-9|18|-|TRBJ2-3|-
TGTGCCAGCAGCTTTTCCCTCGCCAGCGGGCGAGGGACAGATACGCAGTATTTT
CASSFSLASGRGTDTQYF
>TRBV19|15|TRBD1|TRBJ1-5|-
TGTGCCAGTAGTGCCTACAGGGGGCGGGATCAGCCCCAGCATTTT
CASSAYRGRDQPQHF
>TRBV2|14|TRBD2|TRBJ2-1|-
TGTGCCAGCACCCAGAGGGAGGGTCACAATGAGCAGTTCTTC
CASTQREGHNEQFF
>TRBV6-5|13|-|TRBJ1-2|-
TGTGCCAGCACTCGGTCGAGGGACTATGGCTACACCTTC
CASTRSRDYGYTF
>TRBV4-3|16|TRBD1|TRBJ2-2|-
TGCGCCAGCAGCCAATGGGATACAGGGGCAAGCGGGGAGCTGTTTTTT
CASSQWDTGASGELFF
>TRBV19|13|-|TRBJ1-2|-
TGTGCCAGTAGTGATGGAGGGATAGGAGGCTACACCTTC
CASSDGGIGGYTF
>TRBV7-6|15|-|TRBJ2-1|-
TGTGCCAGCAGCTTAATGGGGCCCTCCTACAATGAGCAGTTCTTC
CASSLMGPSYNEQFF
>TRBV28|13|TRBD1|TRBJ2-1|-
TGTGCCACCGGGACAGACAATTACAATGAGCAGTTCTTC
CATGTDNYNEQFF
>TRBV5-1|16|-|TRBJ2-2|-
TGCGCCAGCAGGTCGTCCTCGGGGGTAGGGACCGGGGAGCTGTTTTTT
CASRSSSGVGTGELFF
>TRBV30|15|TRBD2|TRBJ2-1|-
TGTGCCTGGAGTGCCCCGGGACTAGCGGGAGGGGAGCAGTTCTTC
CAWSAPGLAGGEQFF
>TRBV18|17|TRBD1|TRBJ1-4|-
TGTGCCAGCTCACAACAGGGGTCGACCTCAACTAATGAAAAACTGTTTTTT
CASSQQGSTSTNEKLFF
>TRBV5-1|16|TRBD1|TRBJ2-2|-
TGCGCCAGCAGCTCGGACAGGGTCACGAACACCGGGGAGCTGTTTTTT
CASSSDRVTNTGELFF
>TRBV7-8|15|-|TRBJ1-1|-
TGTGCCAGCAGCTTAGGGGGGCTGGGGTACACTGAAGCTTTCTTT
CASSLGGLGYTEAFF
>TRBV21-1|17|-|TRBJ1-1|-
TGTGCCAGCAGCAGGGCCCCGGGACAGGGGGGGGACACTGAAGCTTTCTTT
CASSRAPGQGGDTEAFF
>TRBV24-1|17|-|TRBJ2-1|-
TGTGCCACCAGTGATACCTTGGGACTCGGCCAAGGTAATGAGCAGTTCTTC
CATSDTLGLGQGNEQFF
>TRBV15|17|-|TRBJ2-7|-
TGTGCCACCAGCAGAGATCTTGGCCCGATCAGCTCCTACGAGCAGTACTTC
CATSRDLGPISSYEQYF
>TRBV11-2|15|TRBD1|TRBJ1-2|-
TGTGCCAGCAGACGGGGACAGTCCCCTAACTATGGCTACACCTTC
CASRRGQSPNYGYTF
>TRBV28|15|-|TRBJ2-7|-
TGTGCCAGCAGTTTCATCCTCCGGGACAACTACGAGCAGTACTTC
CASSFILRDNYEQYF
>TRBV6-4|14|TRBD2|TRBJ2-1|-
TGTGCCAGCAGCCCAGCGGGGGAGTACAATGAGCAGTTCTTC
CASSPAGEYNEQFF
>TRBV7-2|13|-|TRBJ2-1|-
TGTGCCAGCAGTTGGCAGAGGTACAATGAGCAGTTCTTC
CASSWQRYNEQFF
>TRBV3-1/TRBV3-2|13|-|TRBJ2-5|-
TGTGCCAGCAGCCAGAACCGCCAAGCGACCCAGTACTTC
CASSQNRQATQYF
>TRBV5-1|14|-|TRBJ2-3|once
TGCGCCAGCAGCCAGAAGGGGGGCACAGATACGCAGTATTTT
CASSQKGGTDTQYF
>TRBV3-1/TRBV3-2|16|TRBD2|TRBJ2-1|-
TGTGCGACCCAGGCAGGACTAGCGGGGACCAACAATGAGCAGTTCTTC
CATQAGLAGTNNEQFF
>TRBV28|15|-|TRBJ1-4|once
TGTGCCAGCAGGGAACAGGGTGTACCTAATGAAAAACTGTTTTTT
CASREQGVPNEKLFF
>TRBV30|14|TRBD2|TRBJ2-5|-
TGTGCCTGGAGTTTAGGAGCGGGAGCGGAGACCCAGTACTTC
CAWSLGAGAETQYF
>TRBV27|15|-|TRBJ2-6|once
TGTGCCAGCACCCCAGGCCCTACTGGGGCCAACGTCCTGACTTTC
CASTPGPTGANVLTF
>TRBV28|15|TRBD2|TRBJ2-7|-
TGTGCCAGCAGTTTTATTGGCGGGGGGGCCCACGAGCAGTACTTC
CASSFIGGGAHEQYF
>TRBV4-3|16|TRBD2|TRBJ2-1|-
TGCGCCAGCAGCCGACGGACTAGCGGGAGCGACAATGAGCAGTTCTTC
CASSRRTSGSDNEQFF
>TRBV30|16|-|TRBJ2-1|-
TGTGCCTGGAGCGAGAATTCCGGACAGTCTGGGGATGAGCAGTTCTTC
CAWSENSGQSGDEQFF
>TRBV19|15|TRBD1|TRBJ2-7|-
TGTGCCAGTAGGGTGACTATGACAGGGAACTACGAGCAGTACTTC
CASRVTMTGNYEQYF
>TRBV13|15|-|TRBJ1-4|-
TGTGCCAGCAGCTTAGGGACAGCAACTAATGAAAAACTGTTTTTT
CASSLGTATNEKLFF
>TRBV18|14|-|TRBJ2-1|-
TGTGCCAGCTCACCCCCGACCGAGAGGAATGAGCAGTTCTTC
CASSPPTERNEQFF
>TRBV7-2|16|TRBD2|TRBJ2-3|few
TGTGCCAGCAGCTCTATAGCGGGAGGGTCCACAGATACGCAGTATTTT
CASSSIAGGSTDTQYF
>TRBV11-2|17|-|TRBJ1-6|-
TGTGCCAGCAGCTTAGACACAGGGAGCTCCTATAATTCACCCCTCCACTTT
CASSLDTGSSYNSPLHF
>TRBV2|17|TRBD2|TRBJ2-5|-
TGTGCCAGTCAGGTCGGGACTAGTCACTCATCCCAAGAGACCCAGTACTTC
CASQVGTSHSSQETQYF
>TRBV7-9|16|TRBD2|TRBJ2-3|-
TGTGCCAGCTTCCGGACTAGCGGGAGGGGCACAGATACGCAGTATTTT
CASFRTSGRGTDTQYF
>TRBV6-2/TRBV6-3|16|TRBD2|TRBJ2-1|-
TGTGCCAGCCGCCGGACTAGCGGGGGACCGGCAAGTGAGCAGTTCTTC
CASRRTSGGPASEQFF